Here is one T cell receptor beta chain with its context. The antigen is undetermined. This CDR3 has 15 residues. Germline assignment: CDR1 SGHNT and CDR2 YENEEA. This sample was included in a study of CXCR3-negative and CXCR3-positive naive CD8 T cells. Study-level findings and limits: CXCR3 expression partially decreased after cryopreservation; most assays used fresh PBMCs. For CXCR3-positive naive cells, TRB CDR3s were more hydrophobic than those of CXCR3-negative naive cells.

The authors prepared UMI-labeled TRB cDNA libraries by 5' RACE. TCRdb re-called the 5' RACE reads and catalogs CDR3 proteins one per entry, DNA excluded. The sample's table shows 150,000 or so distinct CDR3 sequences. The chain is built from TRBV11-3 and TRBJ1-1. Material: naive CXCR3+ CD8+ T cells from blood. Subset reported: CD45RO-CCR7+CD27+CD95- naive CD8+ T cells expressing CXCR3 (TNR3+). The TCR was taken from a human donor in good health. Some clones in this sample may be carry-over from other donors' samples. The CDR3 protein is CASSPGGGLNTEAFF.